These T cell receptor beta chains were read from a single sample in a study of blood T cell repertoires in COVID-19. Some clones are missing from TCRdb's copy, which holds only in-frame ones; the method was immunoSEQ multiplex PCR. The table has roughly 70,000 clones, more than 70% seen once. Sequencing used peripheral blood. Source of these receptors: a human donor in a cohort sampled during active COVID-19. The CDR3 runs from the conserved cysteine through the conserved F or W. The D gene is left open where the match is weak. Where a row states a size, it is once, few, many or the class of an expanded clone; other rows omit it.

j_call v_call clone_size d_call cdr3_aa cdr3_nt
TRBJ1-4 TRBV19 - - CASSIWLILATNEKLFF TGTGCCAGTAGTATTTGGCTCATCCTCGCAACTAATGAAAAACTGTTTTTT
TRBJ1-1 TRBV19 - - CASSIQAGMNTEAFF TGTGCCAGTAGTATACAAGCAGGGATGAACACTGAAGCTTTCTTT
TRBJ1-2 TRBV15 - - CATSSPYSYGYTF TGTGCCACCAGCTCGCCCTACAGTTATGGCTACACCTTC
TRBJ2-5 TRBV24-1 - TRBD1 CATSLGQEETQYF TGTGCCACCAGCCTTGGACAGGAGGAGACCCAGTACTTC
TRBJ1-2 TRBV19 - - CASSRRDGNYGYTF TGTGCCAGTAGTAGGAGAGACGGGAACTATGGCTACACCTTC
TRBJ2-5 TRBV12-5 - TRBD1 CASGSGQGETQYF TGTGCTAGTGGTTCGGGACAGGGAGAGACCCAGTACTTC
TRBJ2-3 TRBV24-1 - TRBD1 CATSDGDRGLRTDTQYF TGTGCCACCAGTGATGGGGACAGGGGGTTACGCACAGATACGCAGTATTTT
TRBJ2-5 TRBV6-5 once - CASGSRAQETQYF TGTGCCAGCGGCAGCCGAGCGCAAGAGACCCAGTACTTC
TRBJ2-2 TRBV5-1 - - CASSLRGNTGELFF TGCGCCAGCAGCTTGCGGGGGAACACCGGGGAGCTGTTTTTT
TRBJ1-3 TRBV10-2 - TRBD1 CASSEDRAGNTIYF TGCGCCAGCAGTGAGGACAGGGCAGGAAACACCATATATTTT
TRBJ2-3 TRBV9 - - CASSIGGRHTDTQYF TGTGCCAGCAGCATCGGGGGACGCCACACAGATACGCAGTATTTT
TRBJ2-1 TRBV21-1 - - CAPRRAEQFF TGTGCCCCCCGGAGGGCCGAGCAGTTCTTC
TRBJ1-2 TRBV6-5 - TRBD1 CASRTGFANYGYTF TGTGCCAGCCGGACAGGGTTTGCTAACTATGGCTACACCTTC
TRBJ1-6 TRBV19 - TRBD1 CASSGQGQGSPLHF TGTGCCAGTAGTGGACAGGGGCAGGGATCACCCCTCCACTTT
TRBJ2-1 TRBV7-3 - - CASSLANEQFF TGTGCCAGCAGCTTGGCCAATGAGCAGTTCTTC
TRBJ2-1 TRBV3-1/TRBV3-2 - - CASSRSGTGYNEQFF TGTGCCAGCAGCCGGAGCGGGACAGGCTACAATGAGCAGTTCTTC
TRBJ2-3 TRBV5-1 - - CASSPRERVGTDTQYF TGCGCCAGCAGCCCCCGAGAGAGAGTAGGCACAGATACGCAGTATTTT